The present T cell receptor beta chain was sequenced within a study of blood T cell repertoires in COVID-19 (TCRdb year 2020). About the study as a whole: Collaborator samples came from the United States, Italy and Spain and covered acute and convalescent phases of COVID-19. The material from the prospective study consisted of cDNA or gDNA derived from T cells, B-cell-depleted T cells, or PBMCs. The repertoires were released in a freely available public database intended as a resource for research on the immune response to SARS-CoV-2. Deeply sampled blood TCRbeta repertoires from subjects exposed to, actively infected with, or recovered from COVID-19 were included in the dataset. Samples were obtained from the ongoing ImmuneRACE study (first 160 participants) and from approximately 1,200 subjects provided by 6 global collaborators. Where available, HLA class I and class II types were taken from metadata supplied by the sample provider and were not determined by assay-based typing. Sample metadata almost always included a de-identified subject ID, COVID-19 status, age in years and sex. What the work shows at the level of the full study, not this receptor alone: Clinical and demographic metadata were provided uncurated, with the amount varying by source and participant.

The immunoSEQ Assay, a bias-controlled multiplex PCR, was used to amplify TCRbeta CDR3 regions from genomic DNA. In the original analysis: The number of nucleated cells in each sample was estimated by amplification of reference gene primers within the assay. To quantify the absolute abundance of each unique TCRbeta CDR3 rearrangement, sequence reads were collapsed and filtered. For each sample, productive Simpson clonality was calculated as the square root of Simpson's diversity index across productive rearrangements. TCRdb mirrors the immuneACCESS table, restricted to in-frame sequences. Some clones are absent from its copies; in checked studies, under half trace to an unresolved V gene, and the reason for the others is unknown. The V and J calls and clone size were taken over from that table, and D and trimming were inferred from the DNA. This sample is represented by some 250,000 clones; around 83% of them were singletons. Roughly 2% of the sample is held by the ten biggest clonotypes.

Based on the germline V gene, the CDR1 and CDR2 sequences are SGHRS and YFSETQ. The CDR3 holds 16 amino acids from the cysteine to the phenylalanine. Only the CDR3 portion is preserved as DNA: 48 bases, with reading frame beginning at the first base. Germline trimming amounts to 0 bases on V and 1 base on J, with 4 as the count of junction bases outside the gene matches. Samples from volunteer blood donors who had recovered from COVID-19 were contributed by a second Seattle source. Each collaborating institution followed its own protocols to collect whole blood in K2EDTA tubes. For TCRbeta analysis, collaborators shipped samples in one of three forms: frozen whole blood, isolated PBMCs, or DNA extracted from either of those sample types. Details on this clone: It lacks a known antigen. Per-nucleotide qualities are absent, and no much larger clonotype sits a single base away.

This TCR was recovered from a man aged 30 to 45 who had recovered from COVID-19. What was sequenced was peripheral blood. The chain was built from TRBV5-1 and TRBJ2-3; the central 8 bases match TRBD2. The CDR3 sequence is CASSLVVSGGTDTQYF. The nucleotide sequence reads TGCGCCAGCAGCTTGGTAGTTAGCGGGGGCACAGATACGCAGTATTTT.